These 5 T cell receptor beta chains were sequenced from one sample in a study of T cell changes during pregnancy in multiple sclerosis. Libraries were prepared by immunoSEQ multiplex PCR; TCRdb keeps only in-frame clonotypes and omits some of them. Here the sample spans 69,000 or so clones, approximately 90% being singletons. This specimen consisted of peripheral blood, obtained in the third trimester of pregnancy. Receptors were obtained from a female donor with multiple sclerosis, enrolled in a pregnancy study.

This clone has a handful of counts. The chain joins TRBV19 to TRBJ1-5; TRBD1 matches 8 bases. The germline CDR1 and CDR2 sequences are LNHDA and SQIVND (reference sequence). The CDR3 runs to 14 residues. V gave up 7 bases and J gave up 6 bases; unmatched junction bases: 8. The DNA for the CDR3 is TGTGCCAGTACCTCGAACAGGGGGGTTCAGCCCCAGCATTTT. This translates into CASTSNRGVQPQHF.

The CDR3 nucleotides are TGTGCCAGCAGGTTGACAGGGACTAATCAGCCCCAGCATTTT. Translating gives CASRLTGTNQPQHF. The rearrangement joins TRBV27 to TRBJ1-5; the match to TRBD1 covers 7 bases. The V gene end was trimmed by 6 bases and the J gene end by 4 bases; junction bases not matched to a gene: 6. The CDR3 sequence is 14 residues long. Germline V gene data show CDR1 as MNHEY and CDR2 as SMNVEV (reference sequence).

The V gene is TRBV29-1, the J gene TRBJ2-3; tentative D call: TRBD2 (5 bases). The V gene lost 7 bases and the J gene lost 5 bases, with 10 bases spanning the gap. Germline V lookup: CDR1 SQVTM, CDR2 ANQGSEA. CDR3 length: 11 residues. CDR3 sequence (DNA): TGCAGCGCCTCACGGGGAGATACGCAGTATTTT. Translating it yields CSASRGDTQYF.

The chain is built from TRBV5-6 and TRBJ1-1, with TRBD1 identical over 9 bases. The CDR3 loop spans 18 amino acids. Trimming cost V 0 bases and J 6 bases; bases outside gene matches: 15. CDR1 and CDR2 (germline): SGHDT, YYEEEE. The CDR3 bases are TGTGCCAGCAGCTTGGAACGGGGACAGGGAGACTCTATCGCTGAAGCTTTCTTT. Translated: CASSLERGQGDSIAEAFF.

This chain joins TRBV19 and TRBJ1-2; 8 nucleotides agree with TRBD1. Per germline, CDR1 LNHDA and CDR2 SQIVND (reference sequence). The length of the CDR3 is 17 residues. Trimming at V came to 3 bases and at J to 6 bases, leaving 15 bases not matched to a gene. The CDR3 nucleotides read TGTGCCAGTAGTATTGTCCTAGGGTGGCAGGGGGCGGATGGCTACACCTTC. It translates to CASSIVLGWQGADGYTF.